The 24 T cell receptor beta chains given below trace back to one sample, sequenced in a study of memory CD4+ T cells and cytomegalovirus serostatus. The sort gate was single viable CD3+CD4+CD8-CD45RO+ cells for memory CD4+ T cells. Sequencing was performed with immunoSEQ multiplex PCR; in TCRdb, only in-frame clones are kept and a portion is missing. Of just under 95,000 clones listed, about four fifths are singletons. Sequencing input: memory CD4+ T cells from blood. Receptors originate from an adult in good health and CMV-seropositive.

The rearrangement links TRBV28 to TRBJ1-5; D is undetermined. Trimming pared 6 bases from V and 3 bases from J, leaving 9 bases between. The V gene's germline CDR1 is MDHEN and CDR2 SYDVKM. The CDR3 spans 13 residues. CDR3 region: CASRSYNNQPQHF. The CDR3 nucleotides read TGTGCCAGCAGGAGTTATAACAATCAGCCCCAGCATTTT.

The chain has TRBV5-6 and TRBJ2-3, with no clear D. The CDR3 length is 17 residues. With 4 bases removed from V and 3 bases from J, the gap between germline ends came to 21 bases. The germline CDR1 and CDR2 sequences are SGHDT and YYEEEE. The CDR3 coding sequence is TGTGCCAGCAGCGGAAATTTCGACTCTCAGGTAACAGATACGCAGTATTTT. It specifies CASSGNFDSQVTDTQYF.

Turning to this clone: The sample contains more than one DNA sequence encoding this CDR3. The chain joins TRBV2 to TRBJ1-1; tentative D call: TRBD1 (5 bases). CDR3 size: 13 residues. V lost 4 bases and J lost 2, with 8 bases in between. Germline CDR1 reads SNHLY; CDR2 reads FYNNEI. CDR3 sequence: CASSGQGNTEAFF. CDR3 in DNA: TGTGCCAGCAGTGGTCAGGGCAACACTGAAGCTTTCTTT. Combining the CDR3 with reference TRBV2 and TRBJ1-1 gives the whole variable domain EPEVTQTPSHQVTQMGQEVILRCVPISNHLYFYWYRQILGQKVEFLVSFYNNEISEKSEIFDDQFSVERPDGSNFTLKIRSTKLEDSAMYFCASSGQGNTEAFFGQGTRLTVV.

The chain combines TRBV5-6 with TRBJ2-1; D is perhaps TRBD1 (7 bases). V gave up 1 base and J gave up 7 bases, with 15 bases separating them. This CDR3 is built from 15 residues. The V gene's germline CDR1 is SGHDT and CDR2 YYEEEE. Here the CDR3 DNA reads TGTGCCAGCAGCTTGCAGGGGGGAGTAGGTAATGAGCAGTTCTTC. Translating gives CASSLQGGVGNEQFF.

The chain joins TRBV7-6 to TRBJ2-7, with 9 bases that match TRBD2. Trimming removed 5 bases from V and 7 bases from J; junction bases left unmatched: 9. CDR3 length equals 14 residues. Per the germline V gene, CDR1 is SGHVS and CDR2 is FNYEAQ. Here the CDR3 reads CASSGAGGPGEQYF. The DNA for the CDR3 is TGTGCCAGCAGCGGGGCGGGAGGGCCGGGTGAGCAGTACTTC.

The chain combines TRBV6-1 with TRBJ1-5, with D hard to call. Per the germline V gene, CDR1 is MNHNS and CDR2 is SASEGT. V gave up 8 bases and J gave up 0 bases, with 11 bases separating them. This CDR3 is built from 14 residues. Here the CDR3 DNA reads TGTGCCAGCGGAGAGAACTATAGCAATCAGCCCCAGCATTTT. Protein: CASGENYSNQPQHF.

The chain couples TRBV19 to TRBJ1-2; D is unclear. The germline CDR1 and CDR2 sequences are LNHDA and SQIVND (reference sequence). Trimming pared 4 bases from V and 8 bases from J, leaving 11 bases between. The CDR3 consists of 12 residues. CDR3 nucleotides: TGTGCCAGTAGTAATGGGTTTGGGGGCTACACCTTC. It is translated as CASSNGFGGYTF.

This sequence joins TRBV18 and TRBJ2-2, with a tentative D call TRBD1 (6 bases). The length of the CDR3 is 13 residues. The V gene's germline CDR1 is KGHSH and CDR2 LQKENI. The V and J ends lost 7 bases and 6 bases respectively, with 12 bases between them. Written as DNA, the CDR3 is TGTGCCAGCTGGCCCACAGGGTCCGGGGAGCTGTTTTTT. Protein sequence: CASWPTGSGELFF.

This clone was recorded once. V usage is TRBV27 and J usage is TRBJ2-1; D uncertain. Germline loops: CDR1 MNHEY, CDR2 SMNVEV (reference sequence). This CDR3 is 15 amino acids long. V lost 7 bases to trimming and J lost 4 bases, with 17 bases between them. The DNA of the CDR3 is TGTGCCAGCACCCCGCTAGGTCCCTTTTACAATGAGCAGTTCTTC. Its protein is CASTPLGPFYNEQFF.

This chain joins TRBV5-5 and TRBJ2-7; D not resolved. The V end lost 0 bases, the J end lost 3 bases, and 7 bases lay between the germline ends. The CDR3 runs to 13 residues. From germline, CDR1 is SGHKS and CDR2 YYEKEE (reference sequence). Here the CDR3 DNA reads TGTGCCAGCAGCTTGGGGGAAGACTACGAGCAGTACTTC. As protein: CASSLGEDYEQYF.

This clone was seen once. The V and J genes are TRBV28 and TRBJ1-2, with D hard to call. This CDR3 comprises 16 residues. The germline V and J ends were trimmed by 3 bases and 8 bases, with 22 bases remaining between them. The germline V gene encodes CDR1 MDHEN and CDR2 SYDVKM. CDR3: CASSFLGSSKVLGYTF. The CDR3, as DNA: TGTGCCAGCAGTTTTCTGGGAAGTAGTAAGGTGCTGGGCTACACCTTC.

The chain couples TRBV30 to TRBJ2-5; no clear D gene. The CDR3 is 12 amino acids. Germline lookup yields CDR1 GTSNPN and CDR2 SVGIG (reference sequence). V shed 2 bases and J shed 5 bases, with 9 bases lying between them. Here the CDR3 reads CAWSSRGETQYF. The CDR3 DNA reads TGTGCCTGGAGTTCCCGTGGGGAGACCCAGTACTTC.

This clone has just a few counts. The chain is built from TRBV19 and TRBJ1-2; weak D call: TRBD1 (6 bases). V was pared by 3 bases and J by 4 bases, with 12 bases between. Germline-derived CDR1 and CDR2 are LNHDA and SQIVND (reference sequence). The CDR3 is 14 residues long. CDR3 protein: CASSMPGEAYGYTF. The CDR3 nucleotides read TGTGCCAGTAGTATGCCAGGGGAGGCCTATGGCTACACCTTC.

V is TRBV2 and J is TRBJ1-5, with TRBD1 as a possible D gene (5 bases). CDR3 length: 14 residues. CDR1 is SNHLY and CDR2 is FYNNEI in the germline V gene. Trimming took off 9 bases at V and 3 bases at J, with 15 bases between the two ends. CDR3 sequence reads: CARGGLEDNQPQHF. The DNA of the CDR3 is TGTGCCAGGGGGGGATTGGAGGACAATCAGCCCCAGCATTTT.

The chain joins TRBV27 to TRBJ2-3, with unresolved D. Germline CDR1 is MNHEY and CDR2 is SMNVEV (reference sequence). The CDR3 has 13 amino acids. Deletions cut 4 bases from V and 5 bases from J, with 10 bases between. The CDR3 DNA follows: TGTGCCAGCAGTTCTGAGATTCGAGATACGCAGTATTTT. Translating it yields CASSSEIRDTQYF.

The chain couples TRBV19 to TRBJ2-4, with a weak D call TRBD2 (6 bases). CDR3 length: 14 residues. Germline V gene data show CDR1 as LNHDA and CDR2 as SQIVND (reference sequence). V was shortened by 7 bases and J by 7 bases, with 17 bases between the two germline ends. Written as DNA, the CDR3 is TGTGCCAGTACCCTGGGGACTCTAAGGAACATTCAGTACTTC. Protein: CASTLGTLRNIQYF.

The rearrangement joins TRBV11-2 to TRBJ1-3; TRBD1 agrees at 7 bases. After removal of 5 bases from V and 0 bases from J, the junction contained 10 bases not matched to a gene. The CDR3 is 17 residues long. Per germline, CDR1 SGHAT and CDR2 FQNNGV. The CDR3 spells CASSQIRDSFSGNTIYF. CDR3 in DNA: TGTGCCAGCAGCCAAATAAGGGACAGCTTCTCTGGAAACACCATATATTTT.

The chain combines TRBV4-1 with TRBJ2-3; 12 positions match TRBD2. The CDR3 sequence is 16 residues long. Unmatched junction bases numbered 0, after V lost 1 base and J lost 1 base. From germline, CDR1 is MGHRA and CDR2 YSYEKL. CDR3 coding DNA: TGCGCCAGCAGCCAAGGACTAGCGGGAGGCACAGATACGCAGTATTTT. This translates into CASSQGLAGGTDTQYF.

The V gene is TRBV2, the J gene TRBJ2-7; tentative D call: TRBD2 (7 bases). The CDR3 length is 12 residues. CDR1 SNHLY and CDR2 FYNNEI come from the germline V gene. The V end was cut by 5 bases, the J end by 6 bases, with 11 bases between. The CDR3 DNA reads as TGTGCCAGCAGTTACGGGGGGCGCGAGCAGTACTTC. Encoded protein: CASSYGGREQYF.

The genes are TRBV7-2 and TRBJ1-2, with D tentatively TRBD1 (6 bases). The ends were cut back, 5 bases at V and 2 bases at J, with 15 bases in the middle. CDR1 is SGHTA, CDR2 FQGNSA, per germline. CDR3 size: 15 residues. CDR3 DNA sequence: TGTGCCAGCAGCCCCGGTTGGGGACAAAACTATGGCTACACCTTC. Residues: CASSPGWGQNYGYTF.

The chain is built from TRBV18 and TRBJ2-2; maybe TRBD2 (6 bases). Germline CDR1 KGHSH, CDR2 LQKENI. The CDR3 runs to 16 residues. Trimming pared 2 bases from V and 0 bases from J, leaving 10 bases between. CDR3 loop: CASSPGGGANTGELFF. The CDR3, as DNA: TGTGCCAGCTCACCAGGCGGAGGGGCGAACACCGGGGAGCTGTTTTTT.

This clone came up many times. The rearrangement joins TRBV10-3 to TRBJ1-1; D not certain. The CDR3 has 14 residues. Germline V gene lookup returns CDR1 ENHRY and CDR2 SYGVKD. V shed 0 bases and J shed 2 bases, with 7 bases lying between them. The CDR3 loop reads CAISESVENTEAFF. The CDR3 coding sequence is TGTGCCATCAGTGAGTCGGTAGAAAACACTGAAGCTTTCTTT.

This clone was seen a few times. The chain combines TRBV13 with TRBJ2-7; D possibly corresponds to TRBD1 (5 bases). V was trimmed by 3 bases and J by 5 bases, leaving 17 bases between them. Germline CDR1 and CDR2: PRHDT and FYEKMQ (reference sequence). The CDR3 covers 15 residues. The CDR3 DNA is TGTGCCAGCAGCTTTTTGCCACGGCAGGGTAACGAGCAGTACTTC. It codes for CASSFLPRQGNEQYF.

V and J are TRBV5-1 and TRBJ2-1, with D unclear. The CDR3 totals 14 residues. The germline CDR1 and CDR2 sequences are SGHRS and YFSETQ. With 3 bases removed from V and 7 bases from J, the gap between germline ends came to 14 bases. The CDR3 sequence is CASSSGSSLNEQFF. DNA for the CDR3: TGCGCCAGCAGCTCCGGGTCTTCTTTAAATGAGCAGTTCTTC.